This T cell receptor (beta chain) was captured by sequencing in a study of response to subunit inactivated influenza vaccine. General study results and limits: That few new T cells are recruited by each seasonal influenza vaccination was the authors' suggestion.

This clonotype occurred a few times. No antigen is known for it. V shed 1 base and J shed 7 bases, with 11 bases lying between them. The CDR3 sequence is 13 residues long. Germline CDR1 and CDR2: SEHNR and FQNEAQ (reference sequence). TCRdb itself ran the RT-PCR reads through MiXCR, one entry per CDR3 protein. The sample contains about 190,000 distinct CDR3 sequences, approximately 15% of which appear only once. The V and J genes are TRBV7-9 and TRBJ2-7, with D possibly being TRBD2 (6 bases). The receptor comes from a man aged 45 to 65 who received an inactivated influenza vaccine. This material consisted of CD8+ T cells sorted from PBMCs, taken roughly 5 days after vaccination. CDR3 in DNA: TGTGCCAGCAGCTTAGTCGCAGCGGGTGAGCAGTACTTC. Translated: CASSLVAAGEQYF.